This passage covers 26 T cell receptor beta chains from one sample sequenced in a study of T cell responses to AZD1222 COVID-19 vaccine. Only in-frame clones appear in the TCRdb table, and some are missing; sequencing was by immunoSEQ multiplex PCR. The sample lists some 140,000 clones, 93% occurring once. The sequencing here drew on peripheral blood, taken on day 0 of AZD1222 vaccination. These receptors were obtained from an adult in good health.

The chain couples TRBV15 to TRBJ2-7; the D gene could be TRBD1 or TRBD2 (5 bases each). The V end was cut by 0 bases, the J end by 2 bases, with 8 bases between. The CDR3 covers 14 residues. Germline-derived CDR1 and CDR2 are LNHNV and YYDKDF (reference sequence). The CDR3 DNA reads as TGTGCCACCAGCAGAGATCCGGGGCCCTACGAGCAGTACTTC. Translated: CATSRDPGPYEQYF.

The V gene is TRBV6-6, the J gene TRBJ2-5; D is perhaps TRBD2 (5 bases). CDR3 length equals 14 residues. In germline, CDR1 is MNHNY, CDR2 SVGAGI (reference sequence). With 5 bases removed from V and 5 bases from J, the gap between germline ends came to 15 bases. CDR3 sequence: CASSRVPTGETQYF. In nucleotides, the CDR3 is TGTGCCAGCAGTAGGGTCCCCACGGGGGAGACCCAGTACTTC.

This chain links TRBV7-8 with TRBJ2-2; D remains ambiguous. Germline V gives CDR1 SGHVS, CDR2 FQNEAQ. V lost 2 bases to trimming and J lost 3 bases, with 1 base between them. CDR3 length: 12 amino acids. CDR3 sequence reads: CASSLHTGELFF. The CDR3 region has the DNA TGTGCCAGCAGCTTACACACCGGGGAGCTGTTTTTT. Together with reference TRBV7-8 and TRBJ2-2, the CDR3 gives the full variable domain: GAGVSQSPRYKVAKRGQDVALRCDPISGHVSLFWYQQALGQGPEFLTYFQNEAQLDKSGLPSDRFFAERPEGSVSTLKIQRTQQEDSAVYLCASSLHTGELFFGEGSRLTVL.

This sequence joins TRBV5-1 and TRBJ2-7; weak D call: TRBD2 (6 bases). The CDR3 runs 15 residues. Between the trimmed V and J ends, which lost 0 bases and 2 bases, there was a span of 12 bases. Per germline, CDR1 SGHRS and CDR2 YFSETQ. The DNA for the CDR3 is TGCGCCAGCAGCTTGGGTGCGGGAAGGACCTACGAGCAGTACTTC. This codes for CASSLGAGRTYEQYF.

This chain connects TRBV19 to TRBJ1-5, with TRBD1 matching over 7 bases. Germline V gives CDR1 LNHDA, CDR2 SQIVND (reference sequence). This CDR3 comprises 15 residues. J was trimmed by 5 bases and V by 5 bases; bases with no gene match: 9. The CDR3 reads CASSPQGVEDQPQHF. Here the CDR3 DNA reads TGTGCCAGTAGTCCGCAGGGGGTTGAGGATCAGCCCCAGCATTTT.

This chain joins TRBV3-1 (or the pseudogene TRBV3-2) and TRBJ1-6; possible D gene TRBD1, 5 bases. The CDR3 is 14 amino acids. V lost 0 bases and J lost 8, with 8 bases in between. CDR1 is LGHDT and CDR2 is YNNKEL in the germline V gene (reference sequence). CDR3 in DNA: TGTGCCAGCAGCCAAGAGGGGGGGTATTCACCCCTCCACTTT. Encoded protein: CASSQEGGYSPLHF.

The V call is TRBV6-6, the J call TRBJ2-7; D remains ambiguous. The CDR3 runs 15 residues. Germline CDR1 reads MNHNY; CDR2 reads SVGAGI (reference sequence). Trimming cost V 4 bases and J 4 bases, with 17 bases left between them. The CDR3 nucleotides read TGTGCCAGCAGTTCGTCCGGGCCCCCGAGGTACGAGCAGTACTTC. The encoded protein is CASSSSGPPRYEQYF.

The CDR3 loop reads CATSDLAGATDTQYF. In DNA form, the CDR3 reads TGTGCCACCAGTGATCTTGCAGGGGCCACAGATACGCAGTATTTT. This chain connects TRBV24-1 to TRBJ2-3, with TRBD1 as a possible D gene (6 bases). Trimming removed 3 bases from V and 2 bases from J, with 11 bases in between. Germline V lookup: CDR1 KGHDR, CDR2 SFDVKD. This CDR3 is built from 15 residues.

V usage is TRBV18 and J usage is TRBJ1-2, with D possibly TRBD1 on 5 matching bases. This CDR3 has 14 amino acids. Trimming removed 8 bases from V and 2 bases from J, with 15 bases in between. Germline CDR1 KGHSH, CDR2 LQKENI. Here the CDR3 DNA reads TGTGCCAGCACTGCGTCACAGGAGAACTATGGCTACACCTTC. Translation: CASTASQENYGYTF.

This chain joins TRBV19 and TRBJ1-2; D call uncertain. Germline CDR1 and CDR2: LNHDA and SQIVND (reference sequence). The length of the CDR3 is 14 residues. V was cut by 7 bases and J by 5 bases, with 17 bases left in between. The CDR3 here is CASKRATAGYGYTF. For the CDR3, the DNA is TGTGCCAGTAAGCGGGCCACGGCGGGATATGGCTACACCTTC.

The CDR3 reads CASSSTNSGNTIYF. DNA of the CDR3: TGTGCCAGCAGTTCGACGAATTCGGGAAACACCATATATTTT. The V call is TRBV28, the J call TRBJ1-3; D gene uncertain. Germline V gene lookup returns CDR1 MDHEN and CDR2 SYDVKM. The length of the CDR3 is 14 residues. Trimming cost V 4 bases and J 4 bases, with 11 bases left between them. Supplemented by reference TRBV28 and TRBJ1-3, the full variable domain reads DVKVTQSSRYLVKRTGEKVFLECVQDMDHENMFWYRQDPGLGLRLIYFSYDVKMKEKGDIPEGYSVSREKKERFSLILESASTNQTSMYLCASSSTNSGNTIYFGEGSWLTVV.

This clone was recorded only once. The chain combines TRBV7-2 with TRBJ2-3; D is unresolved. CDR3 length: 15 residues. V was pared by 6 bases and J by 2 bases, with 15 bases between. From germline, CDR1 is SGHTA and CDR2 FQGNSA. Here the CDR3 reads CASRTLGLITDTQYF. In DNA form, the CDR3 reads TGTGCCAGCAGGACTCTAGGCCTTATCACAGATACGCAGTATTTT.

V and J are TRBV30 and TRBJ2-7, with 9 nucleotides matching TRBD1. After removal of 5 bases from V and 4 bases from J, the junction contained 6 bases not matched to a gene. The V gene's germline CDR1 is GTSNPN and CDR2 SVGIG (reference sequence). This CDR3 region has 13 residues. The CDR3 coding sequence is TGTGCCTGGGCCCCGGACAGGGGATACGAGCAGTACTTC. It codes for CAWAPDRGYEQYF.

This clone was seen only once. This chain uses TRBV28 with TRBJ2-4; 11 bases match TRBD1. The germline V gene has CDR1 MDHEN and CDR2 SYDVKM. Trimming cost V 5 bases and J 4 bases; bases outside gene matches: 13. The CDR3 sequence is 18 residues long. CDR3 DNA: TGTGCCAGCAGTCTTTACCCAAGGACAGGGGGCGTAAAAAACATTCAGTACTTC. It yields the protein CASSLYPRTGGVKNIQYF.

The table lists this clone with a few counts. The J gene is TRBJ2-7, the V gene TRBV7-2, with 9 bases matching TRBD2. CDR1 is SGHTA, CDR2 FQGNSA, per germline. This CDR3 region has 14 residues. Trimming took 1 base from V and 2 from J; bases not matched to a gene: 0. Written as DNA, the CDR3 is TGTGCCAGCAGCTTAGTAGCGGGAGCCTACGAGCAGTACTTC. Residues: CASSLVAGAYEQYF.

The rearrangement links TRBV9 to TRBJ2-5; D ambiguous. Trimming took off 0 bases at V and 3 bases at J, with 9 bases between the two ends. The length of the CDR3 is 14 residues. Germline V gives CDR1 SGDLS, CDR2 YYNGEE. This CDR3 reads CASSVGMAEETQYF. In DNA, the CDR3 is TGTGCCAGCAGCGTAGGTATGGCGGAAGAGACCCAGTACTTC.

CDR3 nucleotides: TGTGCCAGCAGCTTAGTGGCAGTAGAGACCCAGTACTTC. This codes for CASSLVAVETQYF. The chain recombines TRBV7-9 with TRBJ2-5; D unclear. Germline V gives CDR1 SEHNR, CDR2 FQNEAQ (reference sequence). The CDR3 runs to 13 residues. Deletions cut 1 base from V and 4 bases from J, with 7 bases between.

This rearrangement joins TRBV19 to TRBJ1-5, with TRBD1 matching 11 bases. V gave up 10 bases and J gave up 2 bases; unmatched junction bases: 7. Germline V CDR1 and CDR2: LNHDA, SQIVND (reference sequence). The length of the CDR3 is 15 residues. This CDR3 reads CATSGTGGGNQPQHF. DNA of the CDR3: TGTGCCACCTCCGGGACAGGGGGTGGCAATCAGCCCCAGCATTTT.

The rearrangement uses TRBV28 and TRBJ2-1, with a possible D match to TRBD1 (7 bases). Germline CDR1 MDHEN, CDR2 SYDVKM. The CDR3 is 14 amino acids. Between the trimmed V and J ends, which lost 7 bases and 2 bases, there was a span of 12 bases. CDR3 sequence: CASNAGQPYNEQFF. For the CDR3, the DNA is TGTGCCAGCAACGCGGGACAGCCCTACAATGAGCAGTTCTTC. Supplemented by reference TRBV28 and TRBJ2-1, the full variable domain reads DVKVTQSSRYLVKRTGEKVFLECVQDMDHENMFWYRQDPGLGLRLIYFSYDVKMKEKGDIPEGYSVSREKKERFSLILESASTNQTSMYLCASNAGQPYNEQFFGPGTRLTVL.

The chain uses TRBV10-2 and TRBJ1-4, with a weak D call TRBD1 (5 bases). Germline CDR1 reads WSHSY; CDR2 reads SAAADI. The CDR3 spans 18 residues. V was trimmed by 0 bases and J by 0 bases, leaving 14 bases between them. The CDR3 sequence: CASSESSVQGSTNEKLFF. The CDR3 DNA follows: TGCGCCAGCAGTGAGTCGTCGGTGCAGGGATCAACTAATGAAAAACTGTTTTTT.

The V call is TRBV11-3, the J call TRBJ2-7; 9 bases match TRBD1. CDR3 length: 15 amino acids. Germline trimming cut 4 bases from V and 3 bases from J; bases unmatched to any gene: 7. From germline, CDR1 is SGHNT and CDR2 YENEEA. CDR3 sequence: CASSSHRTGDYEQYF. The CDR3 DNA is TGTGCCAGCAGCTCCCATAGGACAGGGGACTACGAGCAGTACTTC.

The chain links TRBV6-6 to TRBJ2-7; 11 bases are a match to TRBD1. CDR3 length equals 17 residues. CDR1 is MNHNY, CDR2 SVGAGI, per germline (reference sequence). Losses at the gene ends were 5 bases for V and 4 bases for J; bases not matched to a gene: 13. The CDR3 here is CASSQDRGRKFGYEQYF. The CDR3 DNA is TGTGCCAGCAGTCAGGACAGGGGGCGCAAGTTCGGATACGAGCAGTACTTC.

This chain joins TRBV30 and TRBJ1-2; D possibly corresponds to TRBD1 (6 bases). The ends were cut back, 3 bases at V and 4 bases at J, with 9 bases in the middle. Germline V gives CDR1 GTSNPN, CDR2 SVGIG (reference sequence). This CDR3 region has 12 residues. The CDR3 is CAWSRGGYGYTF. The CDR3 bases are TGTGCCTGGAGCAGGGGCGGCTATGGCTACACCTTC.

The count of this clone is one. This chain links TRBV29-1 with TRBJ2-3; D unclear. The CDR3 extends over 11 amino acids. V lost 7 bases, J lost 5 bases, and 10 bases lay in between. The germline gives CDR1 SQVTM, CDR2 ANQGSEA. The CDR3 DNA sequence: TGCAGCGCCACCAACCTAGATACGCAGTATTTT. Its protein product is CSATNLDTQYF.

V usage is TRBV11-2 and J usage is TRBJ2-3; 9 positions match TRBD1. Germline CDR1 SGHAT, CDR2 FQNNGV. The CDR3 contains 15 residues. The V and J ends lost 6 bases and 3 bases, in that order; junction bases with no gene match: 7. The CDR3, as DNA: TGTGCCAGCAGAATACAGGGGGCGACGACAGATACGCAGTATTTT. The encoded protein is CASRIQGATTDTQYF.

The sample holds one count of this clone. The CDR3: CASSGTGGETQYF. For the CDR3, the DNA is TGTGCCAGCAGTGGCACAGGGGGCGAGACCCAGTACTTC. The chain has TRBV6-6 and TRBJ2-5; TRBD1 matches at 9 bases. Losses at the gene ends were 5 bases for V and 5 bases for J; bases not matched to a gene: 3. This CDR3 has 13 residues. Germline assignment: CDR1 MNHNY and CDR2 SVGAGI (reference sequence).